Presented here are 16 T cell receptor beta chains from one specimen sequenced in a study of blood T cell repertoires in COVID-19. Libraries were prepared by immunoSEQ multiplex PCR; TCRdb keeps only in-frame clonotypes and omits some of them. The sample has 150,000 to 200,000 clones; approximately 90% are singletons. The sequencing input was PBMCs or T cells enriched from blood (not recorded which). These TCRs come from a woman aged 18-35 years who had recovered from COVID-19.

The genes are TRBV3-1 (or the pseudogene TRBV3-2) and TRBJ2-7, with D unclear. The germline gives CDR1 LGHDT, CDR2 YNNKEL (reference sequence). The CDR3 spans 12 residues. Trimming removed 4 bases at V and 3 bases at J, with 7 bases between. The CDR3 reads CASSPHFYEQYF. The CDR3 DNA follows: TGTGCCAGCAGCCCTCACTTCTACGAGCAGTACTTC.

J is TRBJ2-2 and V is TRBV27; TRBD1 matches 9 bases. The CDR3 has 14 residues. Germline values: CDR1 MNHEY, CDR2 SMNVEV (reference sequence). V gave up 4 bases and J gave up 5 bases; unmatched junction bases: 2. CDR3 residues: CASSWGQGTGELFF. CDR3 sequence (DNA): TGTGCCAGCAGTTGGGGACAGGGAACCGGGGAGCTGTTTTTT.

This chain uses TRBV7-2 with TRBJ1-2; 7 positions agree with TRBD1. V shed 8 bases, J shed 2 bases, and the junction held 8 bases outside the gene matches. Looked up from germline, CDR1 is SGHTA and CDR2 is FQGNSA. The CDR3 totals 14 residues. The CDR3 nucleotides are TGTGCCAGCTTCCGGGGACAGCCGAACTATGGCTACACCTTC. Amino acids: CASFRGQPNYGYTF.

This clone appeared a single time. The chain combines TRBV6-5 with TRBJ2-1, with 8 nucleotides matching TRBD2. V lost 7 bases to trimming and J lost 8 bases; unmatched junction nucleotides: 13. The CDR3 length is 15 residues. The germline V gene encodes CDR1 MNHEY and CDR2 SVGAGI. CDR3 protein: CASTPGGRTSDEQFF. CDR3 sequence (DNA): TGTGCCAGCACCCCGGGGGGGAGGACGTCGGATGAGCAGTTCTTC.

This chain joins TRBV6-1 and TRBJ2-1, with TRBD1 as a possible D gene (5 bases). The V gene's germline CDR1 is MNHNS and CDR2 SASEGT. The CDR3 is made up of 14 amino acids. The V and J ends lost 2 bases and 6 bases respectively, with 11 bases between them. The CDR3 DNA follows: TGTGCCAGCAGTGAACTTGGACACGCCAATGAGCAGTTCTTC. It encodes CASSELGHANEQFF.

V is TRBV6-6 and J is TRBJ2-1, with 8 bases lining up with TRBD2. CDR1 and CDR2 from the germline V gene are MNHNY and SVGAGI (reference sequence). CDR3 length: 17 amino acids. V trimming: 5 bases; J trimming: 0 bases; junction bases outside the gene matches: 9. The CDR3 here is CASSPWTSLNSYNEQFF. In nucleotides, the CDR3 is TGTGCCAGCAGTCCTTGGACTAGCCTTAACTCCTACAATGAGCAGTTCTTC.

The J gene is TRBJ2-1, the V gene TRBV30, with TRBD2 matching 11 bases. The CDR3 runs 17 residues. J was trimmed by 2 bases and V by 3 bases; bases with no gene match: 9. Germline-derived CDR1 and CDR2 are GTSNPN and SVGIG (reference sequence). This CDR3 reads CAWSLSGRAPPYNEQFF. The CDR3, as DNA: TGTGCCTGGAGCCTTAGCGGGAGGGCCCCCCCCTACAATGAGCAGTTCTTC.

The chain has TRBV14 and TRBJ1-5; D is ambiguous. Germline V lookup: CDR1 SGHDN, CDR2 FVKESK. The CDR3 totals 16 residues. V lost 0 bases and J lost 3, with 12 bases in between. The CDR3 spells CASSQDAARFNQPQHF. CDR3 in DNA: TGTGCCAGCAGCCAAGATGCGGCCAGATTCAATCAGCCCCAGCATTTT.

In nucleotides, the CDR3 is TGTGCCAGCAGCGTAGAGTGGGGGCACGGAAACACCATATATTTT. As protein: CASSVEWGHGNTIYF. The V and J genes are TRBV9 and TRBJ1-3, with D possibly matching TRBD1 (6 bases). V was trimmed by 0 bases and J by 4 bases, leaving 11 bases between them. Germline lookup yields CDR1 SGDLS and CDR2 YYNGEE. The CDR3 totals 15 residues. The complete variable domain, with remaining parts taken from reference TRBV9 and TRBJ1-3, reads DSGVTQTPKHLITATGQRVTLRCSPRSGDLSVYWYQQSLDQGLQFLIQYYNGEERAKGNILERFSAQQFPDLHSELNLSSLELGDSALYFCASSVEWGHGNTIYFGEGSWLTVV.

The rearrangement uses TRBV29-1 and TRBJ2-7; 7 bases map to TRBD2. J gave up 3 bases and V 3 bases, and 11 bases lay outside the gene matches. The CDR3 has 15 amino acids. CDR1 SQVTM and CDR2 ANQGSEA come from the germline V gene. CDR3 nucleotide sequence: TGCAGCGTTGATTTTCGGGGAGCGGGGAACTACGAGCAGTACTTC. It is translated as CSVDFRGAGNYEQYF.

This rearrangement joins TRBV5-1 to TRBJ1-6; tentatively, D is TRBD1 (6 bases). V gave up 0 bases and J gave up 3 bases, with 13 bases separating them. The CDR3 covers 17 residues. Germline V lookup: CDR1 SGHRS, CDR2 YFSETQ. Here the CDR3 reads CASSLGHRDNYNSPLHF. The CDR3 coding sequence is TGCGCCAGCAGCTTGGGACACCGGGACAACTATAATTCACCCCTCCACTTT.

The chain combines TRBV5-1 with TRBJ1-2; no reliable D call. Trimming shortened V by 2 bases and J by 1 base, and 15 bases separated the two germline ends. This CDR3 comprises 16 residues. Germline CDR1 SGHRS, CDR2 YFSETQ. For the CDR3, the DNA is TGCGCCAGCAGCTTCGGAGTCATCTATGGTAACTATGGCTACACCTTC. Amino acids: CASSFGVIYGNYGYTF. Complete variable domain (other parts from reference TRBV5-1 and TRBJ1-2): KAGVTQTPRYLIKTRGQQVTLSCSPISGHRSVSWYQQTPGQGLQFLFEYFSETQRNKGNFPGRFSGRQFSNSRSEMNVSTLELGDSALYLCASSFGVIYGNYGYTFGSGTRLTVV.

CDR3 sequence reads: CASSRGDRDGYTF. In DNA form, the CDR3 reads TGTGCCAGCAGTAGAGGGGACAGGGATGGCTACACCTTC. The V and J genes are TRBV6-5 and TRBJ1-2; 9 nucleotides align to TRBD1. In germline, CDR1 is MNHEY, CDR2 SVGAGI. The CDR3 contains 13 residues. Losses at the gene ends were 5 bases for V and 6 bases for J; bases not matched to a gene: 4.

CDR3 amino acids: CASSQEGLFRGNTIYF. The CDR3 DNA sequence: TGTGCCAGCAGCCAAGAGGGCCTATTTCGGGGAAACACCATATATTTT. The V gene is TRBV3-1 (or the pseudogene TRBV3-2), the J gene TRBJ1-3; the D is unclear. CDR3 length: 16 amino acids. V shed 0 bases and J shed 4 bases, with 13 bases lying between them. The germline V gene has CDR1 LGHDT and CDR2 YNNKEL (reference sequence).

The DNA of the CDR3 is TGTGCCAGCAGCTGGCGCAGGGATCAGCCCCAGCATTTT. Its protein product is CASSWRRDQPQHF. The rearrangement joins TRBV7-2 to TRBJ1-5; a possible D gene is TRBD1 (5 bases). CDR1 is SGHTA and CDR2 is FQGNSA in the germline V gene. With 4 bases removed from V and 5 bases from J, the gap between germline ends came to 9 bases. CDR3 length equals 13 residues.

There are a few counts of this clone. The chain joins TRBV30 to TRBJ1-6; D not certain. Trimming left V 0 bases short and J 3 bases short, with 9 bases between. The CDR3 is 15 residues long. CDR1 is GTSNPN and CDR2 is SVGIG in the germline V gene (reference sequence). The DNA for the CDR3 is TGTGCCTGGAGTGTACTACGGGGCTATAATTCACCCCTCCACTTT. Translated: CAWSVLRGYNSPLHF.